The rows below give T cell receptor beta chains drawn from one sample of a study of blood T cells in healthy people across ages. TCRdb recomputed calls from the 5' RACE reads with MiXCR, one row per CDR3 protein. The table has some 930,000 distinct CDR3 sequences, about 27% seen once. The same specimen was also included in a second study, on T cells of mothers and their children.

Sample: blood. The receptor set was obtained from a woman aged 35 to 49 in good health. Each CDR3 is given with its conserved first and last residue. The order of the fields is D gene, J gene, V gene, clone size, CDR3 protein, CDR3 DNA. A D gene is named only where the DNA matches it firmly. The listing skips clone size in some rows; elsewhere it reads once, few, many or a size class.

d_gene: TRBD2; j_gene: TRBJ2-1; v_gene: TRBV19; abundance: few; CDR3aa: CASSMGTSGNEQFF; CDR3nt: TGTGCCAGTAGTATGGGGACTAGCGGGAATGAGCAGTTCTTC
d_gene: .; j_gene: TRBJ1-5; v_gene: TRBV4-3; abundance: few; CDR3aa: CASSQDSSPNQPQHF; CDR3nt: TGCGCCAGCAGCCAAGATTCATCTCCTAATCAGCCCCAGCATTTT
d_gene: .; j_gene: TRBJ1-4; v_gene: TRBV4-1; abundance: few; CDR3aa: CASSAQGQLNEKLFF; CDR3nt: TGCGCCAGCAGCGCGCAGGGCCAACTTAATGAAAAACTGTTTTTT
d_gene: .; j_gene: TRBJ1-2; v_gene: TRBV28; abundance: many; CDR3aa: CASSFFQGRAGYTF; CDR3nt: TGTGCCAGCAGTTTCTTTCAGGGACGGGCTGGCTACACCTTC
d_gene: .; j_gene: TRBJ2-1; v_gene: TRBV12-3/TRBV12-4; abundance: .; CDR3aa: CASSFPSQSLDEQFF; CDR3nt: TGTGCCAGCAGTTTCCCCTCGCAGAGCTTAGATGAGCAGTTCTTC
d_gene: TRBD1; j_gene: TRBJ2-7; v_gene: TRBV14; abundance: few; CDR3aa: CASSQSGQPSYEQYF; CDR3nt: TGTGCCAGCAGCCAGTCGGGACAGCCCTCCTACGAGCAGTACTTC
d_gene: TRBD1; j_gene: TRBJ2-5; v_gene: TRBV20-1; abundance: .; CDR3aa: CSASTGTGGFETQYF; CDR3nt: TGCAGTGCTAGTACAGGGACAGGGGGCTTTGAGACCCAGTACTTC
d_gene: .; j_gene: TRBJ2-1; v_gene: TRBV7-3; abundance: few; CDR3aa: CASSLVPERSYNEQFF; CDR3nt: TGTGCCAGCAGCTTAGTCCCCGAGCGGAGCTACAATGAGCAGTTCTTC
d_gene: .; j_gene: TRBJ2-1; v_gene: TRBV5-1; abundance: many; CDR3aa: CASSLAVWGNEQFF; CDR3nt: TGCGCCAGCAGCTTGGCCGTATGGGGGAATGAGCAGTTCTTC
d_gene: .; j_gene: TRBJ2-7; v_gene: TRBV20-1; abundance: .; CDR3aa: CSAAYIGGREQYF; CDR3nt: TGCAGTGCCGCTTACATTGGGGGCCGCGAGCAGTACTTC
d_gene: .; j_gene: TRBJ2-3; v_gene: TRBV14; abundance: .; CDR3aa: CASGQVPRDDYNTDTQYF; CDR3nt: TGTGCCAGCGGCCAAGTCCCCCGGGACGACTACAACACAGATACGCAGTATTTT
d_gene: .; j_gene: TRBJ1-5; v_gene: TRBV10-3; abundance: .; CDR3aa: CAISPSNQPQHF; CDR3nt: TGTGCCATCAGCCCGAGCAATCAGCCCCAGCATTTT
d_gene: TRBD1; j_gene: TRBJ2-5; v_gene: TRBV24-1; abundance: .; CDR3aa: CATSDSRGTGETQYF; CDR3nt: TGTGCCACCAGTGATTCCAGGGGGACCGGAGAGACCCAGTACTTC
d_gene: .; j_gene: TRBJ2-1; v_gene: TRBV20-1; abundance: .; CDR3aa: CSATRIEQFF; CDR3nt: TGCAGTGCCACTCGGATTGAGCAGTTCTTC
d_gene: .; j_gene: TRBJ2-7; v_gene: TRBV14; abundance: many; CDR3aa: CASSQVSRGYEQYF; CDR3nt: TGTGCCAGCAGCCAAGTGTCCAGGGGTTACGAGCAGTACTTC
d_gene: TRBD2; j_gene: TRBJ2-3; v_gene: TRBV13; abundance: .; CDR3aa: CASSFVAGGGTDTQYF; CDR3nt: TGTGCCAGCAGCTTTGTAGCGGGGGGCGGCACAGATACGCAGTATTTT
d_gene: .; j_gene: TRBJ2-7; v_gene: TRBV25-1; abundance: .; CDR3aa: CASSEFVGNGQYF; CDR3nt: TGTGCCAGCAGTGAATTCGTCGGGAATGGGCAGTACTTC
d_gene: TRBD2; j_gene: TRBJ2-1; v_gene: TRBV9; abundance: .; CDR3aa: CASGGGSNEQFF; CDR3nt: TGTGCCAGCGGTGGCGGGAGCAATGAGCAGTTCTTC
d_gene: .; j_gene: TRBJ2-7; v_gene: TRBV27; abundance: many; CDR3aa: CASSQVKDQPPEQYF; CDR3nt: TGTGCCAGCAGTCAAGTTAAGGACCAGCCCCCCGAGCAGTACTTC
d_gene: TRBD1; j_gene: TRBJ2-3; v_gene: TRBV7-2; abundance: .; CDR3aa: CASSTGQGMPDTQYF; CDR3nt: TGTGCCAGCAGCACGGGACAGGGGATGCCAGATACGCAGTATTTT
d_gene: TRBD2; j_gene: TRBJ2-5; v_gene: TRBV7-2; abundance: .; CDR3aa: CASRLATKETQYF; CDR3nt: TGTGCCAGCAGACTAGCGACTAAAGAGACCCAGTACTTC
d_gene: TRBD1; j_gene: TRBJ1-4; v_gene: TRBV5-5; abundance: .; CDR3aa: CASSPQGAQATNEKLFF; CDR3nt: TGTGCCAGCAGCCCACAGGGGGCGCAGGCTACTAATGAAAAACTGTTTTTT